Given below is one TCR delta chain in context. The protein recorded in TCRdb matches a much larger clone and deviates from this DNA's translation at residue 14, suggesting a read error; the protein here is obtained by translating the DNA. This entry is derived from a study of γδ T cells in repeated Plasmodium falciparum infection. Across the study: Some Malian samples span acute malaria episodes; others come from no-transmission periods.

TCRdb processed the multiplex PCR reads again with the CATT caller. The sample shows 90,000 to 95,000 delta-chain clones, 0.9% to 1% of them seen only once. Sequencing input: gamma-delta T cells from blood. The origin of this receptor is a pool of human donors (malaria-infected and uninfected, not separated).

CDR3 DNA: TGTGCCTGTGAATGCTCCTACTTCCTCTATTACGCGGTTGAGGATACGCGCGATAAACTCATCTTT. The encoded protein is CACECSYFLYYAVEDTRDKLIF. The chain is built from TRDV2 and TRDJ1; D possibly corresponds to TRDD3 (7 bases). Germline V gene lookup returns CDR1 GEAIGNYY and CDR2 EKD. The CDR3 loop spans 22 amino acids. V lost 4 bases to trimming and J lost 4 bases, with 39 bases between them.